The clone carrying this T cell receptor (beta chain) was found a few times. What it recognizes is unknown. This record comes from a study of T-cell memory formation after mild COVID-19. Broader study findings: What remained unconfirmed was the SARS-CoV-2 specificity of second-wave clones peaking on day 37.

TCRdb reanalysed the 5' RACE reads using MiXCR and keeps one entry per CDR3 protein. The repertoire holds tens of thousands of distinct CDR3 sequences, with 14% as singletons. This TCR came from an adult woman who had mild COVID-19 (a few samples of this study predate the infection). Cell type and time point are not known. Sequenced input: PBMCs or a T cell subset sorted from them (not recorded which).

This chain's CDR3 is CSVGDRGVYEQYF. The DNA of the CDR3 is TGCAGCGTCGGGGACAGGGGAGTCTACGAGCAGTACTTC. The chain employs TRBV29-1 and TRBJ2-7; 10 nucleotides align to TRBD1. Germline CDR1 reads SQVTM; CDR2 reads ANQGSEA. This CDR3 contains 13 residues. Trimming removed 6 bases from V and 3 bases from J; junction bases left unmatched: 5.